These 15 T cell receptor beta chains were all obtained from the same sample, sequenced in a study of tumor-infiltrating lymphocytes in localized non-small cell lung cancer. This table comes from immunoSEQ multiplex PCR, and its TCRdb copy is limited to in-frame clones, with some not included. The sample gives 11,000 to 15,000 clones, 82% of which show up once; over 15% is in the top ten. The source material was lung tumor tissue. The origin of the receptors is a human donor with non-small cell lung cancer.

This clone appeared a few times. The chain is built from TRBV19 and TRBJ1-5, with a possible D match to TRBD1 (6 bases). V was pared by 2 bases and J by 4 bases, with 9 bases between. Germline CDR1 LNHDA, CDR2 SQIVND (reference sequence). This CDR3 contains 14 residues. In DNA form, the CDR3 reads TGTGCCAGTAGTATAAACAGGGTAAATCAGCCCCAGCATTTT. The encoded protein is CASSINRVNQPQHF.

V usage is TRBV30 and J usage is TRBJ2-2; no definite D call. The germline V and J ends were trimmed by 5 bases and 3 bases, with 7 bases remaining between them. Germline V gene data show CDR1 as GTSNPN and CDR2 as SVGIG (reference sequence). The CDR3 is 12 residues long. The CDR3 is CAWGIDTGELFF. Written as DNA, the CDR3 is TGTGCCTGGGGGATAGACACCGGGGAGCTGTTTTTT.

Within the sample, this clone is medium-sized (0.01 to 0.1%). The CDR3 bases are TGTGCCAGCTCAATGGTTAGGACTGAAGCTTTCTTT. It encodes CASSMVRTEAFF. The chain couples TRBV5-6 to TRBJ1-1, with D hard to call. CDR1 and CDR2 from the germline V gene are SGHDT and YYEEEE. CDR3 size: 12 residues. Trimming took 7 bases from V and 5 from J, leaving 12 bases between them. Together with reference TRBV5-6 and TRBJ1-1, the CDR3 gives the full variable domain: DAGVTQSPTHLIKTRGQQVTLRCSPKSGHDTVSWYQQALGQGPQFIFQYYEEEERQRGNFPDRFSGHQFPNYSSELNVNALLLGDSALYLCASSMVRTEAFFGQGTRLTVV.

V usage is TRBV5-6 and J usage is TRBJ1-1; maybe TRBD1 (5 bases). Trimming cost V 4 bases and J 4 bases, with 14 bases left between them. The germline CDR1 and CDR2 sequences are SGHDT and YYEEEE. The CDR3 runs to 14 residues. The CDR3 nucleotides are TGTGCCAGCAGCCTCAGAGCAGGGCGCACTGAAGCTTTCTTT. Translated: CASSLRAGRTEAFF.

The V and J genes are TRBV5-1 and TRBJ2-3; weak D call: TRBD2 (7 bases). CDR1 and CDR2 from the germline V gene are SGHRS and YFSETQ. The CDR3 runs to 15 residues. Trimming cost V 4 bases and J 4 bases, with 16 bases left between them. The CDR3 loop reads CASSPNGGAADTQYF. CDR3 coding DNA: TGCGCCAGCAGCCCCAATGGGGGGGCAGCAGATACGCAGTATTTT.

V and J are TRBV29-1 and TRBJ2-1; no clear D gene. Germline CDR1 reads SQVTM; CDR2 reads ANQGSEA. The CDR3 has 12 amino acids. V was trimmed by 2 bases and J by 7 bases, leaving 9 bases between them. The CDR3 DNA reads as TGCAGCGTTGAACTGGTCGGGAATGAGCAGTTCTTC. Translation: CSVELVGNEQFF.

The V and J genes are TRBV28 and TRBJ2-3; 12 nucleotides match TRBD2. Looked up from germline, CDR1 is MDHEN and CDR2 is SYDVKM. CDR3 length: 18 amino acids. V lost 8 bases and J lost 3; bases outside the gene matches: 15. The CDR3 loop reads CASPPRASGGVGTDTQYF. CDR3 DNA: TGTGCCAGCCCTCCTCGGGCTAGCGGGGGGGTGGGAACAGATACGCAGTATTTT.

The chain uses TRBV6-6 and TRBJ1-6; 9 nucleotides match TRBD1. V was clipped by 7 bases and J by 5 bases; unmatched bases: 3. Germline V gene data show CDR1 as MNHNY and CDR2 as SVGAGI (reference sequence). CDR3 length: 14 amino acids. CDR3 bases: TGTGCCAGCAAAACAGGGGGCGATAATTCACCCCTCCACTTT. This translates into CASKTGGDNSPLHF.

CDR3 in amino acids: CASSSTSGYTGELFF. Here the CDR3 DNA reads TGTGCCAGCAGTTCGACTAGCGGGTACACCGGGGAGCTGTTTTTT. This chain joins TRBV7-3 and TRBJ2-2; 10 bases line up with TRBD2. The CDR3 loop spans 15 amino acids. Germline loops: CDR1 SGHTA, CDR2 FQGTGA. The ends lost 6 bases at V and 3 bases at J; junction bases unmatched: 4.

This clone was seen just once. V and J are TRBV7-9 and TRBJ2-4, with a possible D match to TRBD2 (5 bases). The V gene lost 5 bases and the J gene lost 5 bases, with 10 bases spanning the gap. This CDR3 comprises 13 residues. In germline, CDR1 is SEHNR, CDR2 FQNEAQ (reference sequence). The CDR3 protein is CASSLPGENIQYF. The DNA for the CDR3 is TGTGCCAGCAGCCTACCCGGGGAAAACATTCAGTACTTC.

The CDR3 loop reads CASSPSTGAVPLHF. As DNA, the CDR3 is TGTGCCAGCAGTCCTTCGACAGGGGCGGTTCCCCTCCACTTT. The chain uses TRBV28 and TRBJ1-6; 8 bases line up with TRBD1. This CDR3 has 14 residues. The J segment lost 13 bases and the V segment lost 5 bases, leaving 10 bases of the junction unmatched. The germline CDR1 and CDR2 sequences are MDHEN and SYDVKM.

The rearrangement links TRBV7-3 to TRBJ2-3, with TRBD1 matching 8 bases. The CDR3 extends over 17 amino acids. Germline lookup yields CDR1 SGHTA and CDR2 FQGTGA. V shed 5 bases, J shed 1 base, and the junction held 11 bases outside the gene matches. The CDR3 loop is CASSDHAGTGGTDTQYF. Written as DNA, the CDR3 is TGTGCCAGCAGCGACCACGCGGGGACAGGAGGCACAGATACGCAGTATTTT.

The chain carries TRBV28 and TRBJ1-2, with 8 bases identical to TRBD1. Germline CDR1 is MDHEN and CDR2 is SYDVKM. CDR3 length equals 15 residues. The trim removed 3 bases at V and 5 bases at J, leaving 8 bases unmatched. The CDR3 bases are TGTGCCAGCAGTTTCAGGACAGGGAGTGGGTATGGCTACACCTTC. As protein: CASSFRTGSGYGYTF.

This chain connects TRBV19 to TRBJ1-4; 7 nucleotides match TRBD1. Germline V lookup: CDR1 LNHDA, CDR2 SQIVND (reference sequence). This CDR3 is 15 amino acids long. V trimming: 3 bases; J trimming: 7 bases; junction bases outside the gene matches: 8. CDR3 DNA: TGTGCCAGTAGTATCCAAGGGGGCCCGGCTGAAAAACTGTTTTTT. It is translated as CASSIQGGPAEKLFF.

This chain joins TRBV2 and TRBJ1-1; D may be TRBD1 (5 bases). Germline assignment: CDR1 SNHLY and CDR2 FYNNEI. The CDR3 contains 13 residues. With 6 bases removed from V and 5 bases from J, the gap between germline ends came to 13 bases. The chain's CDR3 is CASSPPGSTEAFF. The DNA for the CDR3 is TGTGCCAGCAGCCCGCCAGGGTCAACTGAAGCTTTCTTT.